This entry is about one TCR beta chain. Its antigen is not yet known. The input lacks base qualities; no much larger clone sits a single base away. Read against the paper, the sample's time point label means: more than 3 weeks on oral tofacitinib. The treatment or condition label on this specimen signifies: oral pan-JAK inhibitor, 5-10 mg twice daily. Lesional scalp punch biopsies and peripheral blood were obtained from alopecia areata patients. PBMCs were isolated by density centrifugation and stained for CD3, CD4 and CD8, and CD4+ and CD8+ T cells were sorted on a FACSAria. The library came from the immunoSEQ multiplex PCR assay. RNA was extracted from all samples and reverse transcribed into cDNA as template for TCR sequencing. SuperScript III was used to make first-strand cDNA, primed with a 2:1 mix of oligo-dT and random hexamers. A synthetic immune receptor repertoire was used to gauge amplification bias, and whatever bias remained was removed computationally. Per the source publication's procedure: After raw reads were preprocessed to remove errors, the CDR3 was defined following IMGT conventions as running from the conserved cysteine to phenylalanine. To get clonality, Shannon entropy was normalized by log2 of the number of productive unique TCRs and the result was subtracted from 1. Whether each scalp clone was CD4 or CD8 was inferred by checking scalp TCRbeta sequences against the CD4 and CD8 repertoires from sorted blood. Imported from immuneACCESS, the table was reduced by TCRdb to in-frame sequences with V and J called. These copies leave out some clones; in studies compared against another copy, an unresolved V gene accounts for under half, and the cause of the remainder is not known. That table furnishes V, J and clone size, whereas the DNA furnished D and trimming. The sample profile shows 95,000 to 150,000 clones; over 60% of them were found once. The leading ten clones occupy more than 5% of the sample.

Trimming removed 3 bases from V and 4 bases from J, leaving 15 bases between the germline ends. Counted from cysteine to phenylalanine, this CDR3 has 15 amino acids. CDR3 DNA only is kept here, 45 bases in frame from base 1. As encoded in the germline V gene (reference sequence), CDR1 is SGHNT while CDR2 is YYREEE. The data originate from a study of CD8+ T cells in alopecia areata (dated by TCRdb to between 2017 and 2018). Study-wide context: Treated patients were enrolled in an open-label pilot trial of oral tofacitinib at 5 to 10 mg twice daily for moderate-to-severe alopecia areata. Scalp clonality was compared among normal scalp (n=4), patchy alopecia areata scalp (n=8), and alopecia totalis/universalis scalp (n=8). Tofacitinib-treated patients had biopsies at baseline and at 4 and 24 weeks of treatment, with a later scalp biopsy in several patients. immunoSEQ multiplex PCR using 35 Vbeta forward primers and 13 Jbeta reverse primers was used to amplify TCRbeta CDR3 regions. In both human patients and the C3H/HeJ mouse model, the study applied high-throughput TCRbeta sequencing to look at T cell clonal expansion in alopecia areata. Patients stayed on tofacitinib for 6 to 18 months and then had 6 months of follow-up off drug so that delayed response and recurrence could be assessed. RNA was extracted with the PAXgene miRNA kit for fixed scalp, the miRNeasy kit for PBMCs, and the RNeasy kit for mouse skin. Scalp tissue and sorted CD4+ and CD8+ peripheral blood T cells from patchy and totalis/universalis alopecia areata patients and from healthy controls were covered by human TCRbeta sequencing. In treated patients, disease severity was measured using the SALT score, which gives the percentage of scalp surface area affected. What the research found in general, with its limitations: Compared with normal scalp, lesional scalp had higher clonality and more expanded CD8+ clones, particularly in alopecia totalis/universalis, a pattern that suggests antigenic drive. Because the treated cohort was small and had only one nonresponder, larger studies are needed to examine links between baseline CD8+ expansion and response. Tofacitinib significantly decreased scalp clonality and the number of expanded CD8+ clones among the top 100 scalp clones. Many expanded lesional clones persisted in scalp and blood during tofacitinib treatment, which may partly explain relapse after stopping treatment. Compared with mice, TCR sequences shared between patients were less clear, possibly partly because of HLA diversity across the patient population. Resident alphabeta T cells in normal human skin are also sequenced, complicating scalp TCR repertoire analysis, unlike mouse skin dominated by gammadelta T cells.

The specimen comprised CD4+ T cells sorted from blood, sampled at week 4, from a patient treated with tofacitinib. This chain is built from TRBV5-4 and TRBJ2-3; the D segment cannot be called with confidence. The TCR originated in a human donor with alopecia areata. In nucleotide form, the sequence is TGTGCCAGCAGCTCCCTAGGTCATAGGCCAGATACGCAGTATTTT. It codes for CASSSLGHRPDTQYF.